These 8 T cell receptor beta chains came from one sample sequenced in a study of CD8+CD57+ T cells in acquired aplastic anemia. Those patients picked for sequencing had displayed CD8+CD57+ cell expansion on flow cytometry. TCR beta VDJ combinations and CDR3 sequences were profiled from genomic DNA. TCRdb re-called the reads through MiXCR, storing one row per CDR3 protein. The sample includes approximately 80,000 distinct CDR3 sequences, roughly three quarters of them seen just once. Source material: sorted CD4+, CD8+, or CD8+CD57+ T cells (not recorded which) from PBMCs. The receptors come from a human donor with aplastic anemia.

There are a few counts of this clonotype. CDR3 region: CATSSRYEQYF. DNA of the CDR3: TGTGCCACCAGCTCACGTTACGAGCAGTACTTC. The rearrangement uses TRBV15 and TRBJ2-7; D is ambiguous. Germline-derived CDR1 and CDR2 are LNHNV and YYDKDF (reference sequence). This CDR3 region has 11 residues. V gave up 5 bases and J gave up 4 bases, with 6 bases separating them.

The rearrangement links TRBV15 to TRBJ2-7; D is uncertain. CDR3 size: 13 residues. Trimming took off 1 base at V and 2 bases at J, with 6 bases between the two ends. In germline, CDR1 is LNHNV, CDR2 YYDKDF (reference sequence). This CDR3 is CATSRGGTYEQYF. CDR3 DNA sequence: TGTGCCACCAGCAGAGGGGGAACCTACGAGCAGTACTTC.

This clonotype was picked up a small number of times. The chain has TRBV20-1 and TRBJ1-2; D might be TRBD1 (6 bases). The CDR3 totals 12 residues. V shed 8 bases and J shed 3 bases, with 13 bases lying between them. Germline V gene sequence: CDR1 DFQATT, CDR2 SNEGSKA (reference sequence). Written as DNA, the CDR3 is TGCAGTCCAGGGGTAGCGGACTATGGCTACACCTTC. It translates to CSPGVADYGYTF.

As DNA, the CDR3 is TGCAGTGCTAGTAGGGGGACAGGGGGAAACTATGGCTACACCTTC. Its translation: CSASRGTGGNYGYTF. This chain uses TRBV20-1 with TRBJ1-2, with 11 nucleotides matching TRBD1. V was pared by 3 bases and J by 2 bases, with 5 bases of the junction left unmatched. The germline CDR1 and CDR2 sequences are DFQATT and SNEGSKA (reference sequence). This CDR3 has 15 amino acids.

This clonotype turned up a few times. The chain joins TRBV10-3 to TRBJ2-1; maybe TRBD1 (5 bases). This CDR3 region has 15 residues. CDR1 ENHRY and CDR2 SYGVKD come from the germline V gene. Trimming pared 7 bases from V and 5 bases from J, leaving 18 bases between. CDR3 region: CAIKPTVHVNNEQFF. As DNA, the CDR3 is TGTGCCATCAAACCGACAGTACACGTCAACAATGAGCAGTTCTTC.

This sequence joins TRBV20-1 and TRBJ2-1; possibly TRBD2 for D (5 bases). The CDR3 spans 14 residues. V was trimmed by 6 bases and J by 0 bases, leaving 12 bases between them. Germline V gives CDR1 DFQATT, CDR2 SNEGSKA (reference sequence). The DNA for the CDR3 is TGCAGTGCACCGAGCGGAAGCTCCTACAATGAGCAGTTCTTC. Its translation: CSAPSGSSYNEQFF.

About this clonotype: At one of its ends the junction is not consistent with the germline gene, which may arise from a read error. V gene TRBV3-1 combines with J gene TRBJ2-4; 8 bases line up with TRBD2. Germline V gene lookup returns CDR1 LGHDT and CDR2 YNNKEL (reference sequence). CDR3 length equals 12 residues. The CDR3 spells CASSLDQRGLNF. The CDR3 nucleotides are TGTGCCAGCAGCCTCGATCAGCGGGGGCTGAACTTC.

The V gene is TRBV7-2, the J gene TRBJ2-1; D not certain. The CDR3 has 12 amino acids. Germline assignment: CDR1 SGHTA and CDR2 FQGNSA. The V gene lost 5 bases and the J gene lost 9 bases, with 11 bases spanning the gap. The CDR3 reads CASSPLLVEQFF. CDR3 DNA: TGTGCCAGCAGCCCTCTTTTGGTTGAGCAGTTCTTC.